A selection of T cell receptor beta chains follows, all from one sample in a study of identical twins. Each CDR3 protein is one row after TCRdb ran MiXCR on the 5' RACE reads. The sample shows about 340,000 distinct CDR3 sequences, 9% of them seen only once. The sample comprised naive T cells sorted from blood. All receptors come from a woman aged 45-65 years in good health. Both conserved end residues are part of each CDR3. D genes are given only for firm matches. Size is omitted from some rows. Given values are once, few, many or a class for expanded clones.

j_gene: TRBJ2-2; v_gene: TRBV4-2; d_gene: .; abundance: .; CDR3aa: CASSQDHGARSNTGELFF; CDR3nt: TGTGCCAGCAGCCAAGATCACGGCGCGCGGTCGAACACCGGGGAGCTGTTTTTT
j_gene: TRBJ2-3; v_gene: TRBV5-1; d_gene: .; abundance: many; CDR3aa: CASSEAADTQYF; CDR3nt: TGCGCCAGCAGCGAGGCTGCAGATACGCAGTATTTT
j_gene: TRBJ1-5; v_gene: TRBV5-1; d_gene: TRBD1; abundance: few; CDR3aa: CASRNVETGGPGSNQPQHF; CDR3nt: TGCGCCAGCAGAAATGTGGAGACAGGGGGCCCCGGGAGCAATCAGCCCCAGCATTTT
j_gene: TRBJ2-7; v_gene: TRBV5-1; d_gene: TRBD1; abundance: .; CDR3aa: CASSQGEWGIYEQYF; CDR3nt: TGCGCCAGCAGCCAGGGGGAATGGGGGATTTACGAGCAGTACTTC
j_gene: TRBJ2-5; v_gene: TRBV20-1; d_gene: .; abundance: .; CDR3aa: CSGESGTQETQYF; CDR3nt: TGCAGTGGCGAATCGGGAACCCAAGAGACCCAGTACTTC
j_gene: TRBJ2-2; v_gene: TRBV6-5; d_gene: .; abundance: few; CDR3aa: CASSSGTKAGELFF; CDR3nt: TGTGCCAGCAGCTCCGGGACCAAAGCCGGGGAGCTGTTTTTT
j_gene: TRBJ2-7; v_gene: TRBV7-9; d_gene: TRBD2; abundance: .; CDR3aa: CASSRPGLAGPYEQYF; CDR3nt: TGTGCCAGCAGCCGTCCGGGACTAGCGGGGCCGTACGAGCAGTACTTC
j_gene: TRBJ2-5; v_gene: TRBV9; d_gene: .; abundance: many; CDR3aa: CASSADWGTQYF; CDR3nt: TGTGCCAGCAGCGCTGACTGGGGGACCCAGTACTTC
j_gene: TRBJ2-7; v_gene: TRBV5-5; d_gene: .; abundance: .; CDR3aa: CASRTGMLYEQYF; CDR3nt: TGTGCCAGCAGGACCGGGATGTTGTACGAGCAGTACTTC
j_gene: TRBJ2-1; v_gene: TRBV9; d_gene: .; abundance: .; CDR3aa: CASSPRLVNNEQFF; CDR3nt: TGTGCCAGCAGCCCCAGACTAGTTAACAATGAGCAGTTCTTC